A selection of T cell receptor beta chains follows, all from one sample in a study of blood T cell repertoires in COVID-19. Method: immunoSEQ multiplex PCR; TCRdb's copy keeps in-frame clones and lacks some. The data contain about 130,000 clones, about 80% of them singletons. Input material: PBMCs or T cells enriched from blood (not recorded which). Receptor source: a woman aged 50 to 60 who had recovered from COVID-19. Both conserved end residues are part of each CDR3.

>TRBJ2-1|TRBV7-3
CASSRAGVPYNEQFF
>TRBJ2-3|TRBV5-4
CASSLDLAGGPDTQYF
>TRBJ1-5|TRBV4-2
CASSQAFRGSQPQHF
>TRBJ2-2|TRBV2
CASIEQGAGELFF
>TRBJ2-2|TRBV29-1
CSVLTKGTSGNTGELFF
>TRBJ2-2|TRBV2
CASRRTGANTGELFF
>TRBJ1-5|TRBV5-5
CASSLTGGSQPQHF
>TRBJ1-5|TRBV28
CASSRHRDPLYSNQPQHF
>TRBJ1-5|TRBV19
CASSRDIYQPQHF
>TRBJ1-6|TRBV2
CASSKPAGNYNSPLHF
>TRBJ2-2|TRBV18
CAVGGANTGELFF
>TRBJ2-1|TRBV7-9
CASSPSWGQGIDEQFF
>TRBJ2-1|TRBV7-9
CASSSTWRGDENEQFF
>TRBJ1-2|TRBV6-5
CASSYGGGRGNYGYTF
>TRBJ1-2|TRBV19
CASSIAGLGIYGYTF
>TRBJ1-4|TRBV18
CASSTREEKLFF
>TRBJ2-1|TRBV18
CASSPLRDNEQFF
>TRBJ2-3|TRBV5-1
CASSATDRAVLDTQYF
>TRBJ1-5|TRBV7-2
CASSFSDQPQHF
>TRBJ1-5|TRBV7-9
CASSLGQGGQPQHF
>TRBJ2-5|TRBV19
CASSFRTSHQETQYF
>TRBJ2-7|TRBV28
CASSSSGTPPGRYF
>TRBJ2-7|TRBV29-1
CSVQVNSYEQYF
>TRBJ2-1|TRBV29-1
CSVDSGAAYNEQFF
>TRBJ2-3|TRBV30
CAWSSTGAIPDTQYF
>TRBJ2-5|TRBV7-3
CASSLTGRGQETQYF
>TRBJ1-6|TRBV5-5
CASSLEEGAFNSPLHF
>TRBJ1-6|TRBV5-1
CASSSRVDSPLHF
>TRBJ1-6|TRBV18
CASSPVGSSSYNSPLHF
>TRBJ1-1|TRBV19
CASRGPGQGNTEAFF
>TRBJ2-7|TRBV5-1
CASSLLLSYEQYF
>TRBJ1-5|TRBV28
CASSSPAGVRNQPQHF
>TRBJ1-5|TRBV28
CASSILGTGRNQPQHF
>TRBJ1-4|TRBV30
CAGQGDHEKLFF
>TRBJ1-5|TRBV14
CASSQAPRRVGNQPQHF
>TRBJ1-2|TRBV6-5
CASRTGTGEDGYTF
>TRBJ2-1|TRBV18
CASSPPQDYNEQFF
>TRBJ2-1|TRBV7-2
CASSFPIRAGASYNEQFF
>TRBJ2-3|TRBV19
CASKTSGGEGTDTQYF
>TRBJ1-4|TRBV5-8
CASSLRAGYEKLFF
>TRBJ2-2|TRBV24-1
CATSDFGRSETGELFF
>TRBJ1-2|TRBV19
CASSAHRDYYGYTF
>TRBJ1-1|TRBV6-1
CASSETGTVNTEAFF
>TRBJ2-7|TRBV21-1
CASSSTGTRCSYEQYF
>TRBJ2-5|TRBV3-1/TRBV3-2
CASSQDGASVAGEQETQYF
>TRBJ1-3|TRBV28
CASSTARNTIYF
>TRBJ1-1|TRBV5-4
CASSLESWGGDAFF
>TRBJ2-1|TRBV19
CASSISGGGYNEQFF
>TRBJ1-5|TRBV6-5
CASTGTGYRNQPQHF
>TRBJ1-4|TRBV28
CASETNEKLFF
>TRBJ2-7|TRBV2
CASSEAFWGGSTYEQYF
>TRBJ2-2|TRBV19
CASKIWGPGELFF
>TRBJ1-5|TRBV28
CASSFGQSSNQPQHF